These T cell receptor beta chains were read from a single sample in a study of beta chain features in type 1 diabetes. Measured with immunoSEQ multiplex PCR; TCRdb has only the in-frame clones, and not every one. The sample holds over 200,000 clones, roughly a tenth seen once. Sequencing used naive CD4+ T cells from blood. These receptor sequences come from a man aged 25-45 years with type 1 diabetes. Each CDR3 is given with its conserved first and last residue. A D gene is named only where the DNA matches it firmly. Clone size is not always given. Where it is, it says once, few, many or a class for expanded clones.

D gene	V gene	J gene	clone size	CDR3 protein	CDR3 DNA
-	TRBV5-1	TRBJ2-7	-	CASSSAPTGYYEQYF	TGCGCCAGCAGCTCCGCCCCGACAGGTTACTACGAGCAGTACTTC
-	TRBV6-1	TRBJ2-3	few	CASSGVSTDTQYF	TGTGCCAGCAGCGGGGTCAGCACAGATACGCAGTATTTT
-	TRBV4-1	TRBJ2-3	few	CASSQVLTDTQYF	TGCGCCAGCAGCCAAGTGTTAACAGATACGCAGTATTTT
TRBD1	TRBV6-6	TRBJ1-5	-	CASSPGQGSGQPQHF	TGTGCCAGCAGTCCGGGACAGGGTTCGGGACAGCCCCAGCATTTT
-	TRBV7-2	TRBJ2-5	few	CASSLSTGETQYF	TGTGCCAGCAGCTTGTCGACGGGGGAGACCCAGTACTTC
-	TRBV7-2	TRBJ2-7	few	CASSVPGGHEQYF	TGTGCCAGCAGCGTCCCCGGAGGCCACGAGCAGTACTTC
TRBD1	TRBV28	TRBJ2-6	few	CASSFGTGFSGANVLTF	TGTGCCAGCAGTTTCGGGACAGGCTTCTCTGGGGCCAACGTCCTGACTTTC
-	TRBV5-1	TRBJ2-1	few	CASSNQIWAQEPYNEQFF	TGCGCCAGCAGCAATCAGATTTGGGCCCAGGAACCCTACAATGAGCAGTTCTTC
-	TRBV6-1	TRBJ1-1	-	CASSEARGIGTEAFF	TGTGCCAGCAGTGAAGCGAGAGGGATAGGCACTGAAGCTTTCTTT
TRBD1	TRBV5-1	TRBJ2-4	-	CASSSPGQGGVQYF	TGCGCCAGCAGCTCCCCGGGACAGGGGGGGGTTCAGTACTTC
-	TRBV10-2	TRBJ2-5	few	CASRGTREVQYF	TGCGCCAGCAGGGGTACAAGAGAGGTCCAGTACTTC
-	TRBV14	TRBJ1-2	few	CASSQDRGSGYTF	TGTGCCAGCAGCCAAGATCGAGGCTCTGGCTACACCTTC
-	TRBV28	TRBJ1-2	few	CASSFGSNYGYTF	TGTGCCAGCAGTTTCGGGAGCAACTATGGCTACACCTTC
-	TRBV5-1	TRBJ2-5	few	CASSVGGQETQYF	TGCGCCAGCAGCGTTGGCGGGCAAGAGACCCAGTACTTC
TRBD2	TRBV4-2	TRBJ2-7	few	CASSQELPGTSGSYEQYF	TGTGCCAGCAGCCAAGAATTACCCGGGACTAGCGGGTCCTACGAGCAGTACTTC
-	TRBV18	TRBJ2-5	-	CASSPGAGRLETQYF	TGTGCCAGCTCACCAGGGGCAGGGCGTTTGGAGACCCAGTACTTC
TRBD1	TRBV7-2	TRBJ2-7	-	CASSFLGQPPYEQYF	TGTGCCAGCAGCTTCCTGGGACAGCCCCCCTACGAGCAGTACTTC
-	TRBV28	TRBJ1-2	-	CASSWGGTTNYGYTF	TGTGCCAGCAGTTGGGGGGGGACCACTAACTATGGCTACACCTTC